This is a list of T cell receptor beta chains from one sample in a study of blood T cell repertoires in COVID-19. The repertoire was sequenced with immunoSEQ multiplex PCR; TCRdb's copy has only in-frame clones and lacks some. Among 150,000 to 200,000 clones, roughly 82% were seen once, and the ten largest hold 4.5% to 5.5%. Sequenced input: peripheral blood. Receptor source: a woman in her 30s with acute or convalescent COVID-19. Each CDR3 is given with its conserved first and last residue. The D gene is left open where the match is weak. Not all rows give a size; the values are once, few, many and, for expanded clones, a class.

size | J | V | D | CDR3 | DNA
. | TRBJ2-4 | TRBV28 | . | CASAGNLQAKNIQYF | TGTGCCAGCGCCGGGAACCTCCAAGCCAAAAACATTCAGTACTTC
once | TRBJ1-2 | TRBV19 | TRBD1 | CASRPDRDYGYTF | TGTGCCAGTAGGCCCGACAGGGACTATGGCTACACCTTC
. | TRBJ2-5 | TRBV25-1 | . | CATLGGLGFQETQYF | TGTGCCACCCTAGGGGGTTTGGGTTTCCAAGAGACCCAGTACTTC
. | TRBJ2-1 | TRBV9 | . | CASSAMSSYNEQFF | TGTGCCAGCAGCGCAATGAGCTCCTACAATGAGCAGTTCTTC
. | TRBJ2-7 | TRBV5-4 | . | CASSLNRGGDEQYF | TGTGCCAGCAGCTTAAACAGGGGGGGCGACGAGCAGTACTTC
. | TRBJ1-1 | TRBV15 | TRBD1 | CATSILKGATEAFF | TGTGCCACCAGCATCCTAAAGGGGGCCACTGAAGCTTTCTTT
. | TRBJ1-2 | TRBV28 | TRBD1 | CASSFRDREGLGYTF | TGTGCCAGCAGTTTCCGGGACAGGGAAGGGCTTGGCTACACCTTC
few | TRBJ2-5 | TRBV5-4 | TRBD1 | CASSGQGRETQYF | TGTGCCAGCTCCGGACAGGGCCGAGAGACCCAGTACTTC
once | TRBJ1-2 | TRBV19 | TRBD1 | CASSIVDRGRDGYTF | TGTGCCAGTAGTATAGTTGACAGGGGGCGAGATGGCTACACCTTC
once | TRBJ1-6 | TRBV7-9 | TRBD1 | CASSHWGTGGNSPLHF | TGTGCCAGCAGCCATTGGGGAACAGGGGGCAATTCACCCCTCCACTTT
. | TRBJ2-2 | TRBV3-1/TRBV3-2 | . | CASSRGLGGGELFF | TGTGCCAGCAGCCGCGGACTAGGGGGCGGGGAGCTGTTTTTT
. | TRBJ2-2 | TRBV18 | . | CASSLRTGELFF | TGTGCCAGCTCACTACGGACCGGGGAGCTGTTTTTT
. | TRBJ2-1 | TRBV6-2/TRBV6-3 | . | CASSYSHGQFF | TGTGCCAGCAGTTACTCCCACGGGCAGTTCTTC
. | TRBJ1-1 | TRBV2 | . | CASPFGNEAFF | TGTGCCAGCCCCTTTGGCAATGAAGCTTTCTTT
. | TRBJ1-1 | TRBV3-1/TRBV3-2 | . | CASSQVAFSEGTEAFF | TGTGCCAGCAGCCAAGTTGCCTTTAGTGAGGGCACTGAAGCTTTCTTT
. | TRBJ2-2 | TRBV28 | . | CASSSLVYREYTGELFF | TGTGCCAGCAGTTCTCTAGTCTACAGGGAGTACACCGGGGAGCTGTTTTTT
. | TRBJ2-5 | TRBV24-1 | . | CATSESGEIETQYF | TGTGCCACCAGTGAATCAGGGGAGATAGAGACCCAGTACTTC
. | TRBJ2-1 | TRBV4-1 | . | CASSQDHSYDYNEQFF | TGCGCCAGCAGCCAAGACCACTCCTATGATTACAATGAGCAGTTCTTC
. | TRBJ2-1 | TRBV6-4 | TRBD2 | CASSDSTSGGVYEQFF | TGTGCCAGCAGTGACTCGACTAGCGGGGGGGTTTATGAGCAGTTCTTC
. | TRBJ2-7 | TRBV28 | . | CASSLLWGGQYF | TGTGCCAGCAGTTTACTGTGGGGAGGGCAGTACTTC
. | TRBJ2-3 | TRBV6-5 | . | CASSYSSSLPDTQYF | TGTGCCAGCAGTTACAGTTCTAGTTTGCCAGATACGCAGTATTTT
. | TRBJ2-4 | TRBV5-1 | . | CASSFPVTGDKNIQYF | TGCGCCAGCAGCTTCCCCGTGACAGGAGACAAAAACATTCAGTACTTC
. | TRBJ1-6 | TRBV7-2 | . | CASRIQSYNSPLHF | TGTGCCAGCAGGATACAGTCATATAATTCACCCCTCCACTTT
. | TRBJ2-1 | TRBV19 | TRBD2 | CASSSETSGRYNEQFF | TGTGCCAGTAGTTCCGAGACTAGCGGGCGATACAATGAGCAGTTCTTC
. | TRBJ1-5 | TRBV6-2/TRBV6-3 | . | CASSGGRGEDQPQHF | TGTGCCAGCAGCGGCGGCAGGGGAGAGGATCAGCCCCAGCATTTT
. | TRBJ1-2 | TRBV27 | . | CASSLSSRRRNYGYTF | TGTGCCAGCAGTTTATCGAGCCGGAGAAGAAACTATGGCTACACCTTC
once | TRBJ2-7 | TRBV7-2 | TRBD1 | CASSFTGGPSYEQYF | TGTGCCAGCAGCTTCACAGGGGGTCCCTCCTACGAGCAGTACTTC
. | TRBJ2-7 | TRBV10-3 | TRBD2 | CAISESSTSVDYEQYF | TGTGCCATCAGTGAGTCGTCGACTAGCGTTGACTACGAGCAGTACTTC
once | TRBJ1-4 | TRBV28 | TRBD1 | CASSSNPTGRLEKLFF | TGTGCCAGCAGTTCAAACCCGACAGGGCGGTTAGAAAAACTGTTTTTT
. | TRBJ1-1 | TRBV9 | . | CASSVGSLAGLNTEAFF | TGTGCCAGCAGCGTAGGGTCACTTGCAGGGCTAAACACTGAAGCTTTCTTT
. | TRBJ2-7 | TRBV7-2 | . | CASSRSYEQYF | TGTGCCAGCAGCCGTAGCTACGAGCAGTACTTC
. | TRBJ1-2 | TRBV5-1 | TRBD1 | CASSLNQGEGYTF | TGCGCCAGCAGCTTGAATCAGGGGGAAGGCTACACCTTC
. | TRBJ1-5 | TRBV19 | . | CATSDSHHQPQHF | TGTGCCACCTCCGACAGTCACCATCAGCCCCAGCATTTT